This section outlines one T cell receptor beta chain sequence together with its context. The CDR3 loop spans 15 amino acids. V lost 6 bases, J lost 0 bases, and 12 bases lay in between. Germline loops: CDR1 MDHEN, CDR2 SYDVKM. The record originates from a study of blood T cell repertoires in COVID-19. Study as a whole: The study drew acute and convalescent COVID-19 samples from the United States, Italy and Spain. T cells, B-cell-depleted T cells, or PBMCs provided the cDNA or gDNA that served as material.

Libraries were prepared by immunoSEQ multiplex PCR; TCRdb keeps only in-frame clonotypes and omits some of them. The data show roughly 150,000 clones, over 70% seen once. J is TRBJ1-3 and V is TRBV28, with D hard to call. The sequence was obtained from a man between 50 and 59 years old with active or convalescent COVID-19. Sequenced material: peripheral blood. As DNA, the CDR3 is TGTGCCAGCAGCCATCAGGCGTCCTCTGGAAACACCATATATTTT. Encoded protein: CASSHQASSGNTIYF.